This T cell receptor (beta chain) is from a study of blood T cells in healthy people across ages. Study-wide results and limits: Among long-lived donors, naive CD4+ cells were more numerous and diversity higher than in aged donors.

The use of a sample-barcoded 5' primer and a J-beta primer mix characterized a second PCR of about 7 to 12 cycles. Using its own MiXCR run on the 5' RACE reads, TCRdb lists one record per CDR3 protein. The table shows over 700,000 distinct CDR3 sequences, with just under 25% occurring only once. There are a few counts of this clonotype. Its specificity is unknown. The sample was also reused in another study, on T cells of mothers and their children. According to that study: A few healthy Caucasian mothers gave samples, and so did their six children. cDNA synthesis used all extracted RNA, about 1.6 ug per 15 ul.

The sequenced sample was blood. The TCR was taken from a boy aged 5-17 years in good health.

This CDR3 reads CASSHLAGGGTGELFF. The CDR3 DNA reads TGCGCCAGCAGCCATTTAGCGGGAGGGGGGACCGGGGAGCTGTTTTTT. The chain joins TRBV4-1 to TRBJ2-2, with TRBD2 identical over 11 bases. The CDR3 extends over 16 amino acids. Germline trimming cut 3 bases from V and 5 bases from J; bases unmatched to any gene: 5. The germline gives CDR1 MGHRA, CDR2 YSYEKL.